These T cell receptor beta chains were read from a single sample in a study of shared clonotypes between healthy human individuals. Profiling relied on immunoSEQ multiplex PCR, and the TCRdb table lists in-frame clones only, not all of them. In the table there are nearly 2 million clones, about 94% of which are singletons. The material sequenced was naive CD8+ T cells sorted from blood. Receptors were obtained from a man younger than 35 in good health. CDR3s include the opening cysteine and the closing phenylalanine or tryptophan. Fields, in order: V gene, D gene, J gene, CDR3 protein, CDR3 DNA. A D gene is named only where the DNA matches it firmly.

>TRBV29-1|TRBD2|TRBJ2-7
CSVYRGTSGSYEQYF
TGCAGCGTCTACCGAGGGACTAGCGGCTCCTACGAGCAGTACTTC
>TRBV10-1|TRBD1|TRBJ2-7
CASSTGTGNEQYF
TGCGCCAGCAGTACCGGGACAGGGAACGAGCAGTACTTC
>TRBV4-3|.|TRBJ2-1
CASSQGNEQFF
TGCGCCAGCAGCCAAGGAAATGAGCAGTTCTTC
>TRBV2|TRBD2|TRBJ2-3
CASRRSREAPSDTQYF
TGTGCCAGCAGACGATCACGGGAGGCCCCCTCAGATACGCAGTATTTT
>TRBV4-1|.|TRBJ2-7
CASSQGTGIKYEQYF
TGCGCCAGCAGCCAAGGAACGGGGATCAAGTACGAGCAGTACTTC
>TRBV6-6|.|TRBJ1-3
CASSYSVPNSGNTIYF
TGTGCCAGCAGTTACTCGGTACCGAACTCTGGAAACACCATATATTTT
>TRBV15|TRBD2|TRBJ2-3
CATSRDPPGLAGRGAQYF
TGTGCCACCAGCAGAGATCCCCCGGGACTAGCGGGGCGAGGGGCGCAGTATTTT
>TRBV5-4|.|TRBJ1-4
CASSTQGISGKLFF
TGTGCCAGCAGCACTCAGGGTATAAGTGGAAAACTGTTTTTT
>TRBV9|.|TRBJ2-1
CASSASGALSYNEQFF
TGTGCCAGCAGCGCCTCGGGAGCTCTAAGTTACAATGAGCAGTTCTTC
>TRBV7-8|TRBD1|TRBJ2-7
CASSLIRGDSSYEQYF
TGTGCCAGCAGCTTAATTCGAGGGGACAGCTCCTACGAGCAGTACTTC
>TRBV5-6|.|TRBJ1-2
CASSLGPGVEGYTF
TGTGCCAGCAGCTTGGGTCCGGGCGTTGAGGGCTACACCTTC
>TRBV7-7|.|TRBJ2-1
CASSLTGAAGEGDEQFF
TGTGCTAGCAGCTTAACCGGAGCGGCGGGCGAGGGGGATGAGCAGTTCTTC
>TRBV10-2|.|TRBJ2-7
CASSDGGEQYF
TGCGCCAGCAGTGACGGGGGCGAGCAGTACTTC
>TRBV7-8|.|TRBJ1-6
CASSLGPASSYNSPLHF
TGTGCCAGCAGCTTAGGGCCAGCGAGCTCCTATAATTCACCCCTCCACTTT